Each of the 10 T cell receptor beta chains below was sequenced from the same sample in a study of blood T cell repertoires in COVID-19. Profiling relied on immunoSEQ multiplex PCR, and the TCRdb table lists in-frame clones only, not all of them. This table holds approximately 300,000 clones, around 92% found once. Specimen: PBMCs or T cells enriched from blood (not recorded which). The receptors were sampled from a woman aged 25-40 years who had recovered from COVID-19.

This chain joins TRBV9 and TRBJ2-1, with D perhaps TRBD1 (6 bases). CDR1 and CDR2 from the germline V gene are SGDLS and YYNGEE. The length of the CDR3 is 14 residues. The ends were cut back, 9 bases at V and 3 bases at J, with 16 bases in the middle. This CDR3 is CATAEGQRYNEQFF. The CDR3 nucleotides are TGTGCCACGGCTGAGGGACAACGCTACAATGAGCAGTTCTTC.

A word on this clone: Other DNA sequences from this sample encode an identical CDR3 as well. CDR3 amino acids: CASSLQGAGGNTIYF. The CDR3 DNA reads TGTGCCAGCAGCCTACAGGGGGCGGGTGGAAACACCATATATTTT. This chain links TRBV3-1 (or the pseudogene TRBV3-2) with TRBJ1-3; TRBD1 matches 9 bases. Per germline, CDR1 LGHDT and CDR2 YNNKEL (reference sequence). The V gene end was trimmed by 4 bases and the J gene end by 3 bases; junction bases not matched to a gene: 4. The CDR3 is 15 residues long.

The chain recombines TRBV3-1 (or the pseudogene TRBV3-2) with TRBJ1-2, with 10 nucleotides matching TRBD1. The junction had 5 bases not matched to a gene; V was cut back by 2 bases and J by 8 bases. The CDR3 runs to 14 residues. Germline CDR1 is LGHDT and CDR2 is YNNKEL (reference sequence). The CDR3 nucleotides read TGTGCCAGCAGCCAATGGGACAGGGGTAGAGGCTACACCTTC. It encodes CASSQWDRGRGYTF.

The chain employs TRBV3-1 (or the pseudogene TRBV3-2) and TRBJ1-5, with unresolved D. The CDR3 loop spans 16 amino acids. Germline values: CDR1 LGHDT, CDR2 YNNKEL (reference sequence). Trimming left V 1 base short and J 4 bases short, with 14 bases between. The CDR3 region has the DNA TGTGCCAGCAGCCAAGGGCTAGGGAGGCCAAATCAGCCCCAGCATTTT. Translated, it gives CASSQGLGRPNQPQHF.

This clone was seen only once. The chain employs TRBV30 and TRBJ1-6; TRBD1 matches 9 bases. CDR1 is GTSNPN and CDR2 is SVGIG in the germline V gene (reference sequence). J was trimmed by 10 bases and V by 3 bases; bases with no gene match: 10. The CDR3 covers 15 residues. In nucleotides, the CDR3 is TGTGCCTGGAGCGCAATGACAGGGGGTTTGTCACCCCTCCACTTT. Its translation is CAWSAMTGGLSPLHF.

This chain connects TRBV27 to TRBJ2-1, with TRBD2 matching over 13 bases. Germline V lookup: CDR1 MNHEY, CDR2 SMNVEV (reference sequence). V lost 2 bases, J lost 9 bases, and 4 bases stayed unmatched. This CDR3 has 15 residues. In nucleotides, the CDR3 is TGTGCCAGCAGTTTAAGACTAGCGGGAGGTATTGAGCAGTTCTTC. It yields the protein CASSLRLAGGIEQFF.

The J gene is TRBJ2-2, the V gene TRBV7-2, with D possibly matching TRBD1 (5 bases). Germline V gene data show CDR1 as SGHTA and CDR2 as FQGNSA. V was pared by 4 bases and J by 5 bases, with 14 bases between. The CDR3 is 15 residues long. The chain's CDR3 is CASSSLTVRTGELFF. The DNA for the CDR3 is TGTGCCAGCAGCTCATTGACAGTTAGGACCGGGGAGCTGTTTTTT.

The chain carries TRBV7-3 and TRBJ2-3; a weak D match, TRBD2 (6 bases). CDR1 and CDR2 (germline): SGHTA, FQGTGA. The CDR3 sequence is 17 residues long. V dropped 2 bases and J dropped 2 bases, with 17 bases sitting between them. The CDR3 loop reads CASSLLILGGYTDTQYF. The CDR3 region has the DNA TGTGCCAGCAGCTTACTTATCTTGGGGGGATACACAGATACGCAGTATTTT.

The rearrangement uses TRBV6-5 and TRBJ2-3; D uncertain. Trimming left V 4 bases short and J 3 bases short, with 8 bases between. CDR3 size: 13 residues. Looked up from germline, CDR1 is MNHEY and CDR2 is SVGAGI. In DNA, the CDR3 is TGTGCCAGCAGTTCCCGAGTGACAGATACGCAGTATTTT. This gives the protein CASSSRVTDTQYF.

The chain employs TRBV4-1 and TRBJ2-1; D not certain. The CDR3 contains 15 residues. CDR1 is MGHRA, CDR2 YSYEKL, per germline. Trimming cost V 0 bases and J 7 bases, with 13 bases left between them. The CDR3 spells CASSQDGAGPNEQFF. The CDR3 DNA reads as TGCGCCAGCAGCCAAGATGGTGCAGGCCCAAATGAGCAGTTCTTC.